This T cell receptor (beta chain) is drawn from a study of blood T cell repertoires in COVID-19. Looking at the study overall: Samples taken during acute and convalescent COVID-19 were collected in the United States, Italy and Spain.

V was clipped by 5 bases and J by 0 bases, with 8 bases between them. Germline V lookup: CDR1 GTSNPN, CDR2 SVGIG (reference sequence). The CDR3 runs 12 residues. Source study methods: Amplifying reference gene primers gave estimates of nucleated cell counts. The protocol was immunoSEQ multiplex PCR, while the TCRdb copy is restricted to in-frame clones and leaves out a portion. D and trimming come from the DNA, and the V and J calls and clone size come from that table. Altogether a few hundred thousand clones are present, roughly 85% being singletons, with the ten largest covering just over 7%. The chain employs TRBV30 and TRBJ2-7, with D unresolved. The sequenced sample was peripheral blood. This receptor was identified in a human donor in a cohort sampled during active COVID-19. The chain's CDR3 is CAWSSSSYEQYF. The CDR3 DNA reads TGTGCCTGGTCCTCCAGCTCCTACGAGCAGTACTTC.